One and the same sample provided the 5 T cell receptor beta chains below, sequenced in a study of radiation and T cells in renal cell carcinoma. Profiled with immunoSEQ multiplex PCR; TCRdb holds only in-frame clones, not every one. The sample contains roughly 150,000 clones, roughly 87% of which appear only once. Time point in this sample: blood 2 weeks post-SBRT. This sample's treatment: 15 Gy SBRT to primary tumor, nephrectomy 4 weeks later. The source was blood, collected from a patient whose treatment included radiotherapy and nephrectomy. The receptor set was obtained from a woman aged 45-59 years with renal cell carcinoma.

The chain has TRBV30 and TRBJ2-2, with unresolved D. Per germline, CDR1 GTSNPN and CDR2 SVGIG (reference sequence). V shed 5 bases and J shed 12 bases, with 16 bases lying between them. The CDR3 loop spans 12 amino acids. CDR3 residues: CAWDGISRKLFF. The CDR3 DNA reads as TGTGCCTGGGACGGAATCTCCCGGAAGCTGTTTTTT.

On this clone: Within the sample, other DNA sequences also encode this same CDR3. V gene TRBV6-1 combines with J gene TRBJ1-5, with TRBD1 as a possible D gene (5 bases). This CDR3 has 13 amino acids. Germline-derived CDR1 and CDR2 are MNHNS and SASEGT. V was pared by 2 bases and J by 4 bases, with 6 bases between. In nucleotides, the CDR3 is TGTGCCAGCAGTGAACAGGGTAATCAGCCCCAGCATTTT. Translating gives CASSEQGNQPQHF.

For the CDR3, the DNA is TGCGCCAGCAGCCAGGGGAGCATTAGCAATCAGCCCCAGCATTTT. Encoded protein: CASSQGSISNQPQHF. The V gene is TRBV4-1, the J gene TRBJ1-5, with no clear D. V lost 3 bases and J lost 0, with 9 bases in between. CDR1 MGHRA and CDR2 YSYEKL come from the germline V gene. The CDR3 is 15 residues long.

The gene calls are TRBV9 and TRBJ1-1; D is ambiguous. V was trimmed by 0 bases and J by 11 bases, leaving 14 bases between them. CDR1 and CDR2 from the germline V gene are SGDLS and YYNGEE. CDR3 length: 13 residues. CDR3 DNA: TGTGCCAGCAGCGTAGAGGGCCCCGCGGAGGCTTTCTTT. Translating gives CASSVEGPAEAFF. The variable domain in full, completed from reference TRBV9 and TRBJ1-1, reads DSGVTQTPKHLITATGQRVTLRCSPRSGDLSVYWYQQSLDQGLQFLIQYYNGEERAKGNILERFSAQQFPDLHSELNLSSLELGDSALYFCASSVEGPAEAFFGQGTRLTVV.

The gene calls are TRBV6-1 and TRBJ1-2, with a possible D match to TRBD1 (6 bases). This CDR3 region has 15 residues. V lost 1 base and J 5 bases, leaving 14 bases between the germline ends. Germline V CDR1 and CDR2: MNHNS, SASEGT. The CDR3 is CASSEGLTGGYGYTF. In nucleotides, the CDR3 is TGTGCCAGCAGTGAAGGGTTGACAGGTGGATATGGCTACACCTTC.